Listed below are T cell receptor beta chains from one sample, sequenced in a study of synovial regulatory T cells in juvenile arthritis. Sequencing was performed with immunoSEQ multiplex PCR; in TCRdb, only in-frame clones are kept and a portion is missing. The repertoire shows roughly 9,900 clones; the top ten hold approximately 0.73%. Sequencing was carried out using Treg cells from blood. The receptor set was obtained from a donor aged 2 to 35 with juvenile idiopathic arthritis. The CDR3 runs from the conserved cysteine through the conserved F or W.

TRBJ2-3 | TRBV5-6 | CASSLDRVVSTDTQYF
TRBJ1-1 | TRBV7-2 | CASSLAGRGTEAFF
TRBJ1-2 | TRBV6-5 | CASSYGSGAGYTF
TRBJ1-2 | TRBV10-3 | CAISESNGHLNYGYTF
TRBJ2-7 | TRBV5-1 | CASKVAAPSYEQYF
TRBJ1-4 | TRBV6-5 | CASRTPGDEKLFF
TRBJ1-5 | TRBV6-1 | CASSSNQPQHF
TRBJ1-3 | TRBV5-6 | CASSLGDRGNTIYF
TRBJ2-2 | TRBV5-1 | CASNPSGINTGELFF
TRBJ2-7 | TRBV18 | CASSPTLAGPLSYEQYF
TRBJ1-5 | TRBV4-1 | CASSRRSNQPQHF
TRBJ1-1 | TRBV4-1 | CASSQARGNTEAFF
TRBJ1-2 | TRBV19 | CASHAIRTGGDEYGYTF
TRBJ2-7 | TRBV7-9 | CASSLPPVYEQYF
TRBJ1-4 | TRBV5-4 | CASSLAIGGNEKLFF
TRBJ1-4 | TRBV4-1 | CASSQDHRENEKLFF
TRBJ1-2 | TRBV14 | CASSQVGRIRYGYTF
TRBJ2-2 | TRBV11-2 | CASGGHMKNTGELFF
TRBJ2-7 | TRBV19 | CASSPGTGGTYEQYF